Following are 24 T cell receptor beta chains from one sample sequenced in a study of shared clonotypes between healthy human individuals. Measured with immunoSEQ multiplex PCR; TCRdb has only the in-frame clones, and not every one. The sample shows 110,000 or so clones, 65% to 75% of them seen only once. Sequenced material: memory CD8+ T cells sorted from blood. Subset denoted: CD45RO+ cells pooled with CCR7-negative TemRA cells. These receptors came from a woman in her thirties in good health.

This clone was counted many times. The chain employs TRBV19 and TRBJ1-3; D gene ambiguous. This CDR3 region has 15 residues. V was shortened by 7 bases and J by 0 bases, with 13 bases between the two germline ends. The germline CDR1 and CDR2 sequences are LNHDA and SQIVND (reference sequence). The CDR3 nucleotides read TGTGCCAGTACCAGCACAGTGACCTCTGGAAACACCATATATTTT. The encoded protein is CASTSTVTSGNTIYF.

As for this clone: Other DNA sequences within the sample encode an identical CDR3. This sequence joins TRBV4-1 and TRBJ2-5; TRBD2 is a possible D gene (7 bases). The CDR3 totals 15 residues. Germline CDR1 is MGHRA and CDR2 is YSYEKL. V dropped 1 base and J dropped 5 bases, with 14 bases sitting between them. The CDR3 is CASSQGPGGEETQYF. DNA of the CDR3: TGCGCCAGCAGCCAAGGCCCGGGGGGCGAGGAGACCCAGTACTTC.

The genes are TRBV7-9 and TRBJ2-1; 7 nucleotides line up with TRBD2. This CDR3 region has 15 residues. Looked up from germline, CDR1 is SEHNR and CDR2 is FQNEAQ (reference sequence). V lost 4 bases, J lost 3 bases, and 6 bases stayed unmatched. The CDR3 nucleotides are TGTGCCAGCAGCTACTTCGGCGGGAGCTACAATGAGCAGTTCTTC. This codes for CASSYFGGSYNEQFF.

This clone was seen more than once but under ten times. The chain joins TRBV27 to TRBJ2-2; a weak D match, TRBD2 (5 bases). CDR1 MNHEY and CDR2 SMNVEV come from the germline V gene (reference sequence). The CDR3 spans 15 residues. V lost 3 bases to trimming and J lost 3 bases, with 11 bases between them. The CDR3 coding sequence is TGTGCCAGCAGTTTGCTTACTAGTTACACCGGGGAGCTGTTTTTT. Its protein is CASSLLTSYTGELFF.

The chain's CDR3 is CASSQGWGVQPQHF. The CDR3 coding sequence is TGCGCCAGCAGCCAAGGTTGGGGTGTTCAGCCCCAGCATTTT. This rearrangement joins TRBV4-1 to TRBJ1-5; no clear D gene. The CDR3 has 14 amino acids. Trimming pared 1 base from V and 6 bases from J, leaving 10 bases between. The germline V gene has CDR1 MGHRA and CDR2 YSYEKL.

This clone was observed a handful of times. The CDR3 region is CATSRGTGRDTQYF. The CDR3 DNA is TGTGCCACCAGCAGGGGGACAGGGCGGGATACGCAGTATTTT. The chain is built from TRBV15 and TRBJ2-3, with 9 bases identical to TRBD1. J was trimmed by 6 bases and V by 3 bases; bases with no gene match: 4. This CDR3 has 14 residues. Germline-derived CDR1 and CDR2 are LNHNV and YYDKDF (reference sequence).

The rearrangement joins TRBV15 to TRBJ2-5; TRBD1 agrees at 10 bases. The length of the CDR3 is 16 residues. V was clipped by 2 bases and J by 1 base; unmatched bases: 4. Germline CDR1 LNHNV, CDR2 YYDKDF (reference sequence). In DNA form, the CDR3 reads TGTGCCACCAGCAGATGGGACAGGGGAAGCCAAGAGACCCAGTACTTC. Translated: CATSRWDRGSQETQYF.

The chain couples TRBV4-1 to TRBJ2-7, with a weak D call TRBD1 (6 bases). From germline, CDR1 is MGHRA and CDR2 YSYEKL. Trimming removed 4 bases from V and 2 bases from J, with 12 bases in between. There are 14 residues in the CDR3. CDR3: CASSPDRPPYEQYF. CDR3 coding DNA: TGCGCCAGCAGCCCCGACAGGCCACCCTACGAGCAGTACTTC.

Here the CDR3 DNA reads TGTGCCAGCAGCCGTAAGACAGCATCCTACAATGAGCAGTTCTTC. Its protein product is CASSRKTASYNEQFF. This rearrangement joins TRBV7-2 to TRBJ2-1; perhaps TRBD1 as D (5 bases). This CDR3 spans 15 amino acids. With 5 bases removed from V and 1 base from J, the gap between germline ends came to 12 bases. The germline gives CDR1 SGHTA, CDR2 FQGNSA.

This clone was observed a few times. The genes are TRBV9 and TRBJ2-2; no reliable D call. Trimming left V 0 bases short and J 0 bases short, with 12 bases between. The CDR3 contains 17 residues. Per the germline V gene, CDR1 is SGDLS and CDR2 is YYNGEE. CDR3 DNA: TGTGCCAGCAGCGTAGCAACAGACACCCCGAACACCGGGGAGCTGTTTTTT. Its translation: CASSVATDTPNTGELFF.

This clone rates as medium-sized (0.01 to 0.1%). The same CDR3 is also encoded by other DNA sequences in this sample. This chain joins TRBV29-1 and TRBJ1-5; 9 nucleotides match TRBD1. The trim removed 4 bases at V and 10 bases at J, leaving 8 bases unmatched. CDR1 is SQVTM, CDR2 ANQGSEA, per germline. The CDR3 consists of 13 residues. CDR3 coding DNA: TGCAGCGTTGGGACAGGGGAAGATGGACCCCAGCATTTT. Amino acids: CSVGTGEDGPQHF. The whole variable domain, remainder taken from reference TRBV29-1 and TRBJ1-5, is SAVISQKPSRDICQRGTSLTIQCQVDSQVTMMFWYRQQPGQSLTLIATANQGSEATYESGFVIDKFPISRPNLTFSTLTVSNMSPEDSSIYLCSVGTGEDGPQHFGDGTRLSIL.

The gene calls are TRBV19 and TRBJ2-5, with D maybe TRBD2 (6 bases). The J call may be mistaken, given a closer DNA end match to TRBJ2-7. This CDR3 comprises 17 residues. Germline assignment: CDR1 LNHDA and CDR2 SQIVND (reference sequence). Here the CDR3 DNA reads TGTGCCAGTAGTAGAACCCCCGGGACGGGACTTTCCTACGAGCAGTACTTC. It encodes CASSRTPGTGLSYEQYF.

This CDR3 is CASSALVAGDNEQYF. DNA for the CDR3: TGTGCCAGCAGCGCCTTGGTAGCGGGAGACAACGAGCAGTACTTC. The chain recombines TRBV7-3 with TRBJ2-7; the match to TRBD2 covers 9 bases. CDR3 size: 15 residues. Looked up from germline, CDR1 is SGHTA and CDR2 is FQGTGA. V shed 5 bases and J 5 bases; nucleotides not matched to a gene: 10.

This clone was counted between two and nine times. This chain joins TRBV25-1 and TRBJ2-5, with unresolved D. The last part of the DNA fits TRBJ2-7 better; the J call may be wrong. CDR1 and CDR2 (germline): MGHDK, SYGVNS. The CDR3 has 13 residues. The CDR3 sequence: CASKAKSSYEQYF. In DNA, the CDR3 is TGTGCCAGCAAGGCCAAAAGCTCCTACGAGCAGTACTTC.

This clone was found once. This may stem from a read error, because a much larger clone lies one nucleotide away. The CDR3 DNA sequence: TGTGCCAGCAGCGACGCCCTGGGGTTGAATGAAGAACTGTTTTTT. Residues: CASSDALGLNEELFF. The J gene is TRBJ1-4, the V gene TRBV7-2; D unresolved. CDR3 length: 15 residues. Looked up from germline, CDR1 is SGHTA and CDR2 is FQGNSA.

The rearrangement joins TRBV20-1 to TRBJ2-5; no clear D. The V gene lost 3 bases and the J gene lost 3 bases, with 2 bases spanning the gap. The CDR3 length is 10 residues. The germline V gene has CDR1 DFQATT and CDR2 SNEGSKA (reference sequence). DNA of the CDR3: TGCAGTGCTAGCGAAGAGACCCAGTACTTC. Its protein is CSASEETQYF.

The rearrangement joins TRBV5-1 to TRBJ1-1; D gene unclear. CDR3 length: 13 amino acids. The V and J ends lost 3 bases and 2 bases respectively, with 8 bases between them. The germline gives CDR1 SGHRS, CDR2 YFSETQ. CDR3 region: CASSYGVNTEAFF. The CDR3 nucleotides read TGCGCCAGCAGCTACGGCGTAAACACTGAAGCTTTCTTT.

The V and J genes are TRBV12-1 and TRBJ2-3; the listed D gene, TRBD2, was not tested against the DNA. TRBV12-1 is a known pseudogene. This CDR3 comprises 15 residues. CDR3 in DNA: TGTGCCAGCAGCTTTGCGCAAGGGAGGACAGATACGCAGTATTTT. Translation gives CASSFAQGRTDTQYF.

This chain connects TRBV25-1 to TRBJ2-5; 8 nucleotides align to TRBD1. Per germline, CDR1 MGHDK and CDR2 SYGVNS. J gave up 2 bases and V 6 bases, and 8 bases lay outside the gene matches. This CDR3 is 15 amino acids long. The CDR3 DNA is TGTGCCAGCAGCGGTGGGACAGGCTCACAAGAGACCCAGTACTTC. Amino acids: CASSGGTGSQETQYF.

The V and J genes are TRBV25-1 and TRBJ2-1; D perhaps matches TRBD2 (5 bases). The CDR3 is made up of 16 amino acids. V lost 4 bases and J lost 0, with 13 bases in between. In germline, CDR1 is MGHDK, CDR2 SYGVNS. CDR3 amino acids: CASSAPPSGSYNEQFF. The DNA of the CDR3 is TGTGCCAGCAGTGCACCGCCCAGCGGCTCCTACAATGAGCAGTTCTTC.

The chain couples TRBV6-5 to TRBJ1-1; the match to TRBD1 covers 7 bases. With V trimmed by 2 bases and J by 7 bases, 7 bases remained unmatched. This CDR3 comprises 14 residues. Germline assignment: CDR1 MNHEY and CDR2 SVGAGI. CDR3 loop: CASSYGDRDGEAFF. The CDR3 DNA follows: TGTGCCAGCAGTTACGGTGACAGGGACGGTGAAGCTTTCTTT.

The V call is TRBV7-8, the J call TRBJ2-7; D possibly matches TRBD1 or TRBD2 (5 bases each). The CDR3 covers 14 residues. The V gene lost 6 bases and the J gene lost 5 bases, with 17 bases spanning the gap. Germline CDR1 is SGHVS and CDR2 is FQNEAQ. The CDR3 nucleotides read TGTGCCAGCAGACCGGGACCCCAAGGCAACGAGCAGTACTTC. Its translation: CASRPGPQGNEQYF.

The DNA for the CDR3 is TGTGCCAGCAGTGACTCGCTGGGGCAGAATGAGCAGTTCTTC. This codes for CASSDSLGQNEQFF. The J gene is TRBJ2-1, the V gene TRBV6-4; perhaps TRBD1 as D (5 bases). The CDR3 has 14 amino acids. Trimming cost V 0 bases and J 7 bases, with 10 bases left between them. Germline V gene data show CDR1 as MRHNA and CDR2 as SNTAGT.

This chain uses TRBV7-3 with TRBJ2-1; TRBD2 matches 7 bases. The length of the CDR3 is 16 residues. Germline CDR1 SGHTA, CDR2 FQGTGA. V lost 3 bases, J lost 7 bases, and 12 bases stayed unmatched. CDR3 nucleotides: TGTGCCAGCAGCTTCGTGGGGACGGGAGGCGGGAATGAGCAGTTCTTC. Amino acids: CASSFVGTGGGNEQFF.